These 16 T cell receptor beta chains were sequenced from one sample in a study of cytomegalovirus exposure and HLA in healthy donors. PCR was performed using 60 Vbeta and 13 Jbeta primers. Assay: immunoSEQ multiplex PCR; the TCRdb copy retains only in-frame clones and omits some. The table lists 120,000 or so clones, 15% of them singletons. The sequenced material came from PBMCs. The receptors come from a woman younger than 30 in good health and CMV-seronegative.

This clone has only a few counts. This rearrangement joins TRBV4-3 to TRBJ2-4, with 7 bases matching TRBD2. Losses at the gene ends were 0 bases for V and 3 bases for J; bases not matched to a gene: 8. The V gene's germline CDR1 is LGHNA and CDR2 YSLEER. The CDR3 is 17 residues long. For the CDR3, the DNA is TGCGCCAGCAGCCAAGATCTGTCGGGCGGGAGCAAAAACATTCAGTACTTC. It is translated as CASSQDLSGGSKNIQYF.

This clone was picked up a small number of times. The gene calls are TRBV5-1 and TRBJ2-3; the match to TRBD2 covers 11 bases. CDR1 and CDR2 (germline): SGHRS, YFSETQ. V was pared by 0 bases and J by 4 bases, with 4 bases of the junction left unmatched. CDR3 size: 16 residues. The CDR3 here is CASSLEGLAAADTQYF. The CDR3 nucleotides read TGCGCCAGCAGCTTGGAGGGACTAGCGGCTGCAGATACGCAGTATTTT.

This clone was seen only a few times. The CDR3 is CASSSSLTGKNGYTF. The CDR3 bases are TGTGCCAGCAGTTCCTCACTGACAGGGAAGAATGGCTACACCTTC. The chain employs TRBV6-5 and TRBJ1-2; 7 bases line up with TRBD1. The J segment lost 6 bases and the V segment lost 4 bases, leaving 11 bases of the junction unmatched. CDR3 length equals 15 residues. Germline CDR1 and CDR2: MNHEY and SVGAGI.

The rearrangement joins TRBV13 to TRBJ2-1; 8 bases fit TRBD2. The CDR3 extends over 13 amino acids. Germline V gene data show CDR1 as PRHDT and CDR2 as FYEKMQ (reference sequence). V dropped 4 bases and J dropped 5; count of bases not matched to a gene: 1. The CDR3, as DNA: TGTGCCAGCAGCTGGCGGGGGGACAATGAGCAGTTCTTC. This encodes CASSWRGDNEQFF.

CDR3 nucleotides: TGTGCCAGCAGTATACGGGACAGGAATTCACCCCTCCACTTT. It specifies CASSIRDRNSPLHF. The J gene is TRBJ1-6, the V gene TRBV6-1, with TRBD1 matching 8 bases. Trimming at V came to 5 bases and at J to 7 bases, leaving 4 bases not matched to a gene. The CDR3 runs to 14 residues. CDR1 is MNHNS, CDR2 SASEGT, per germline.

The chain uses TRBV7-2 and TRBJ2-3; TRBD1 might be the D (8 bases). Deletions cut 6 bases from V and 1 base from J, with 23 bases between. CDR3 size: 18 residues. CDR1 and CDR2 (germline): SGHTA, FQGNSA. The CDR3 protein is CASRKDRVGGGRTDTQYF. DNA of the CDR3: TGTGCCAGCAGAAAGGACAGGGTTGGCGGGGGCCGCACAGATACGCAGTATTTT.

The CDR3 DNA follows: TGTGCCAGCACCGCGGACAGGGAAGTTGACTATGGCTACACCTTC. This sequence encodes CASTADREVDYGYTF. The chain joins TRBV7-9 to TRBJ1-2; 8 positions match TRBD1. This CDR3 region has 15 residues. The V and J ends lost 7 bases and 3 bases, in that order; junction bases with no gene match: 10. The germline V gene has CDR1 SEHNR and CDR2 FQNEAQ (reference sequence).

V is TRBV5-3 and J is TRBJ2-5; D perhaps matches TRBD2 (5 bases). TRBV5-3 is treated as an ORF (open reading frame) with a function not yet certain. There are 17 residues in the CDR3. The V gene lost 4 bases and the J gene lost 5 bases, with 24 bases spanning the gap. The CDR3 DNA sequence: TGTGCCAGAAGCGCAACTAGTAAGGCCGACTGGTTTGAGACCCAGTACTTC. This codes for CARSATSKADWFETQYF.

This clone was counted a few times. The chain links TRBV18 to TRBJ1-5; D might be TRBD1 (6 bases). The V end was cut by 3 bases, the J end by 5 bases, with 11 bases between. The CDR3 is 14 amino acids. CDR1 is KGHSH, CDR2 LQKENI, per germline. The CDR3 is CASSPGQQDQPQHF. In DNA form, the CDR3 reads TGTGCCAGCTCACCCGGACAGCAGGATCAGCCCCAGCATTTT.

In this sample, this clone turned up a few times. The genes are TRBV7-2 and TRBJ2-7, with D uncertain. V lost 5 bases and J 0 bases, leaving 2 bases between the germline ends. Per the germline V gene, CDR1 is SGHTA and CDR2 is FQGNSA. This CDR3 comprises 11 residues. CDR3 DNA sequence: TGTGCCAGCAGCCACTCCTACGAGCAGTACTTC. It yields the protein CASSHSYEQYF.

This clone was picked up a small number of times. The chain combines TRBV7-9 with TRBJ1-4; 8 bases match TRBD1. With V trimmed by 6 bases and J by 8 bases, 8 bases remained unmatched. Germline-derived CDR1 and CDR2 are SEHNR and FQNEAQ (reference sequence). The CDR3 runs 14 residues. CDR3 protein: CASSSGGAEEKLFF. CDR3 nucleotides: TGTGCCAGCAGTTCAGGGGGCGCGGAAGAAAAACTGTTTTTT.

The V and J genes are TRBV10-2 and TRBJ2-1; D uncertain. The CDR3 loop spans 10 amino acids. Germline values: CDR1 WSHSY, CDR2 SAAADI. V was clipped by 8 bases and J by 12 bases, with 11 bases between them. The CDR3 nucleotides are TGCGCCAGCCGAGGCCTCGGGCAGTTCTTC. Its protein is CASRGLGQFF.

The rearrangement links TRBV10-3 to TRBJ2-1, with a possible D match to TRBD1 (5 bases). Trimming removed 10 bases at V and 7 bases at J, with 11 bases between. Germline V gene lookup returns CDR1 ENHRY and CDR2 SYGVKD. CDR3 length equals 11 residues. CDR3 loop: CATTPGNEQFF. The DNA of the CDR3 is TGTGCCACCACCCCAGGGAATGAGCAGTTCTTC.

The chain links TRBV27 to TRBJ2-7; D may be TRBD2 (5 bases). The CDR3 loop spans 13 amino acids. CDR1 MNHEY and CDR2 SMNVEV come from the germline V gene (reference sequence). The V gene lost 0 bases and the J gene lost 6 bases, with 9 bases spanning the gap. The CDR3 protein is CASSLSLGSEQYF. CDR3 bases: TGTGCCAGCAGTTTATCCTTGGGGAGCGAGCAGTACTTC.

This clone was detected a few times. The genes are TRBV12-2 and TRBJ1-4. TRBV12-2 is recorded as a pseudogene. CDR3 length: 8 residues. CDR3 in DNA: TGTGCAAGTCGCTTGTGTTATTTT. It yields the protein CASRLCYF.

This clone was counted a few times. The genes are TRBV2 and TRBJ2-3; 9 bases are shared with TRBD2. The germline V gene has CDR1 SNHLY and CDR2 FYNNEI. V gave up 6 bases and J gave up 3 bases; unmatched junction bases: 7. There are 15 residues in the CDR3. The CDR3 here is CASRREGPTTDTQYF. The CDR3 DNA reads as TGTGCCAGCAGGCGGGAGGGCCCTACAACAGATACGCAGTATTTT.